This is a list of T cell receptor beta chains from one sample in a study of CD8 T cell repertoires and HIV-1 epitope variants. No antigen is known for these receptors. TCRdb's copy holds only in-frame clones and misses some; the assay was immunoSEQ multiplex PCR. The table includes fewer than 6,500 clones, more than 65% detected once. The sequencing sample was made of cultured CD8+ T cells derived from PBMCs. Receptors were obtained from a male donor with HIV. Each CDR3 is given with its conserved first and last residue. Fields, in order: J gene, clone size, V gene, D gene, CDR3 DNA, CDR3 protein. D genes are given only for firm matches. Not all rows give a size; the values are once, few, many and, for expanded clones, a class.

>TRBJ2-1|-|TRBV18|TRBD1
TGTGCCAGCTCGCCCGGGACAGAAAATGAGCAGTTCTTC
CASSPGTENEQFF
>TRBJ2-2|-|TRBV27|-
TGTGCCAGCAGTCTTAACTCGGGCGGGGAGCTGTTTTTT
CASSLNSGGELFF
>TRBJ2-1|-|TRBV7-2|-
TGTGCCAGCAGCTTAGGGGAGAACCACAATGAGCAGTTCTTC
CASSLGENHNEQFF
>TRBJ2-7|-|TRBV28|-
TGTGCCAGCAGTTCCAACTACGAGCAGTACTTC
CASSSNYEQYF
>TRBJ2-3|-|TRBV29-1|-
TGCAGCGCGTTTGGAGGGGGCTCGAGAGATACGCAGTATTTT
CSAFGGGSRDTQYF
>TRBJ2-2|once|TRBV7-9|TRBD1
TGTGCCAGCAGCTCGGACAGGGGGAAAGCTGCCGACACCGGGGAGCTGTTTTTT
CASSSDRGKAADTGELFF
>TRBJ2-2|-|TRBV7-6|-
TGTGCCAGCAGCTTAGAACCAGGCTACTCCGGGGAGCTGTTTTTT
CASSLEPGYSGELFF
>TRBJ2-1|once|TRBV5-8|-
TGTGCCAGCAGCTTGGGCCCAGGGGCCCGCGAGCAGTTCTTC
CASSLGPGAREQFF
>TRBJ1-2|-|TRBV10-3|-
TGTGCCATCAGTGAGTCTGGGACCGCCTATGGCTACACCTTC
CAISESGTAYGYTF
>TRBJ2-1|-|TRBV5-6|-
TGTGCCAGCAGCTTGAGGGCAGAGTACAATGAGCAGTTCTTC
CASSLRAEYNEQFF
>TRBJ2-3|-|TRBV9|-
TGTGCCAGCAGCGCCGGGTCAGATACGCAGTATTTT
CASSAGSDTQYF
>TRBJ1-1|few|TRBV19|-
TGTGCCAGTAGTATCCACTTGGGGGTTGGCACTGAAGCTTTCTTT
CASSIHLGVGTEAFF
>TRBJ2-7|-|TRBV18|-
TGTGCCAGCTCACCACGGGAAACCTCCAGCTCCTACGAGCAGTACTTC
CASSPRETSSSYEQYF
>TRBJ2-1|-|TRBV4-3|TRBD2
TGCGCCAGCAGCCAAGAAGCGGGAATAGCGGGGGTGAGGCAGTTCTTC
CASSQEAGIAGVRQFF
>TRBJ2-1|once|TRBV28|TRBD2
TGTGCCAGCAGTCTTACCCGGACTAGCGGGAGGGGTGAGCAGTTCTTC
CASSLTRTSGRGEQFF
>TRBJ1-2|once|TRBV4-3|-
TGCGCCAGCAGCCAAGGGGACCGAGCAGGTCTCTATGGCTACACCTTC
CASSQGDRAGLYGYTF
>TRBJ1-1|once|TRBV5-1|-
TGCGCCAGCAGCTTGGGGTACACTGAAGCTTTCTTT
CASSLGYTEAFF
>TRBJ2-2|-|TRBV6-1|TRBD1
TGTGCCAGCAGTGAACGACAGGGCGGCGGCACCGGGGAGCTGTTTTTT
CASSERQGGGTGELFF
>TRBJ2-5|-|TRBV15|-
TGTGCCACCAGCAGAGAAAGAAACACAGGAGAAGAGACCCAGTACTTC
CATSRERNTGEETQYF
>TRBJ2-2|-|TRBV11-2|TRBD2
TGTGCCAGCAGCTCCGGGGGGGCGGACACCGGGGAGCTGTTTTTT
CASSSGGADTGELFF
>TRBJ2-3|-|TRBV7-9|-
TGTGCCAGCAGCTTAGTTGAGCAGCGCACAGATACGCAGTATTTT
CASSLVEQRTDTQYF
>TRBJ1-1|few|TRBV10-2|-
TGCGCCAGCGAAGCCAGGAACACTGAAGCTTTCTTT
CASEARNTEAFF
>TRBJ2-7|-|TRBV6-5|-
TGTGCCAGCAGTTCGTTAACAGGGATCGTCGCCTACGAGCAGTACTTC
CASSSLTGIVAYEQYF
>TRBJ2-3|-|TRBV7-9|-
TGTGCCAGCAAAGCAGTAGGGGCGAGCACAGATACGCAGTATTTT
CASKAVGASTDTQYF
>TRBJ2-7|-|TRBV6-5|-
TGTGCCAGCAGTCCCCCCGAGAAGGCCTCCTACGAGCAGTACTTC
CASSPPEKASYEQYF
>TRBJ2-7|-|TRBV14|-
TGTGCCAGCAGCCGACTGGCGGGCGAGCAGTACTTC
CASSRLAGEQYF
>TRBJ2-5|-|TRBV5-6|-
TGTGCCAGCAGCCCAGGGGGGTACGAGACCCAGTACTTC
CASSPGGYETQYF
>TRBJ1-2|few|TRBV5-1|-
TGCGCCAGCAGCTTCGGTCACAGGGCTCAAGTCTATGGCTACACCTTC
CASSFGHRAQVYGYTF
>TRBJ2-2|once|TRBV4-3|-
TGCGCCAGCAGCCAAGGACAGAACACCGGGGAGCTGTTTTTT
CASSQGQNTGELFF
>TRBJ2-7|-|TRBV5-5|TRBD1
TGTGCCAGCAGCTTTCTGGACAGGGGAGGGTACGAGCAGTACTTC
CASSFLDRGGYEQYF
>TRBJ1-2|once|TRBV27|-
TGTGCCAGCAGTTTCTGGCCTCTGTCTGACGGCTACACCTTC
CASSFWPLSDGYTF
>TRBJ1-5|-|TRBV4-3|TRBD1
TGCGCCAGCAGCCAAGATGAGGATACAGGGGGCGAGGCCCAGCATTTT
CASSQDEDTGGEAQHF
>TRBJ2-3|-|TRBV27|-
TGTGCCAGCAGAACCTGGACAGATACGCAGTATTTT
CASRTWTDTQYF
>TRBJ2-5|-|TRBV7-9|-
TGTGCCAGCAGCCCCATTTTTGATGGGGAGACCCAGTACTTC
CASSPIFDGETQYF
>TRBJ2-3|-|TRBV19|-
TGTGCCAGTAGCCAGCGACCGGATACGCAGTATTTT
CASSQRPDTQYF